The 10 T cell receptor beta chains listed next were all sequenced from one sample in a study of T cell repertoires in cytomegalovirus infection. TCRdb re-called the reads through MiXCR, storing one row per CDR3 protein. This repertoire shows 28,000 or so distinct CDR3 sequences, 19% found once; its top ten account for around 80%. These receptors have no known antigen. This material consisted of CD8+ T cells from cultured PBMCs, taken from culture after CMV antigen stimulation. The receptors were sampled from a human donor in good health (CMV status not recorded). Some clones in this sample may be carry-over from other donors' samples.

In DNA, the CDR3 is TGTGCCAGCAGTGAACCGACCCGGAACACTGAAGCTTTCTTT. It is translated as CASSEPTRNTEAFF. V usage is TRBV6-1 and J usage is TRBJ1-1; D uncertain. Germline values: CDR1 MNHNS, CDR2 SASEGT. CDR3 length: 14 amino acids. Trimming shortened V by 2 bases and J by 1 base, and 8 bases separated the two germline ends.

The V call is TRBV7-2, the J call TRBJ2-2; TRBD1 might be the D (6 bases). Germline V gene data show CDR1 as SGHTA and CDR2 as FQGNSA. CDR3 length: 13 residues. The germline V and J ends were trimmed by 4 bases and 6 bases, with 9 bases remaining between them. The CDR3 sequence is CASSYKGAGELFF. The DNA for the CDR3 is TGTGCCAGCAGCTATAAGGGGGCCGGGGAGCTGTTTTTT.

This clonotype turned up a few times. The gene calls are TRBV27 and TRBJ1-5; tentative D call: TRBD1 (5 bases). From germline, CDR1 is MNHEY and CDR2 SMNVEV (reference sequence). The CDR3 sequence is 14 residues long. Trimming removed 3 bases at V and 8 bases at J, with 14 bases between. The CDR3 sequence is CASSFSDSTKPQHF. Written as DNA, the CDR3 is TGTGCCAGCAGTTTTTCCGACAGTACGAAGCCCCAGCATTTT.

CDR3 in DNA: TGCAGTGTCGCGGGGGAGGCCTACGAGCAGTACTTC. Translation gives CSVAGEAYEQYF. The rearrangement uses TRBV20-1 and TRBJ2-7; TRBD2 matches 7 bases. V lost 7 bases to trimming and J lost 2 bases; unmatched junction nucleotides: 5. CDR3 length: 12 amino acids. Germline V gene sequence: CDR1 DFQATT, CDR2 SNEGSKA (reference sequence).

This clonotype has just a few counts. The CDR3 here is CASSLSPDTQYF. As DNA, the CDR3 is TGTGCCAGCAGTTTATCCCCAGATACGCAGTATTTT. V is TRBV27 and J is TRBJ2-3, with D unclear. V gave up 0 bases and J gave up 4 bases, with 2 bases separating them. The CDR3 runs 12 residues. Germline V CDR1 and CDR2: MNHEY, SMNVEV (reference sequence).

This clonotype turned up a few times. V usage is TRBV6-2 or TRBV6-3 and J usage is TRBJ2-1; either TRBD1 or TRBD2 may fit D (5 bases each). The CDR3 is 13 amino acids. V was pared by 5 bases and J by 8 bases, with 13 bases between. Per germline, CDR1 MNHEY and CDR2 SVGEGT. Written as DNA, the CDR3 is TGTGCCAGCAGTCGAGGGGACGGGGATGAGCAGTTCTTC. Its protein is CASSRGDGDEQFF.

The CDR3 spells CASSKKKPDLSGELFF. DNA of the CDR3: TGTGCCAGCAGCAAGAAGAAACCGGACCTGTCCGGGGAGCTGTTTTTT. The chain has TRBV7-9 and TRBJ2-2; D unclear. Germline-derived CDR1 and CDR2 are SEHNR and FQNEAQ (reference sequence). Between the trimmed V and J ends, which lost 5 bases and 6 bases, there was a span of 19 bases. The CDR3 runs to 16 residues. The full variable domain, with the rest looked up from reference TRBV7-9 and TRBJ2-2, is DTGVSQNPRHKITKRGQNVTFRCDPISEHNRLYWYRQTLGQGPEFLTYFQNEAQLEKSRLLSDRFSAERPKGSFSTLEIQRTEQGDSAMYLCASSKKKPDLSGELFFGEGSRLTVL.

The chain couples TRBV18 to TRBJ1-1; no clear D gene. V lost 8 bases, J lost 4 bases, and 14 bases lay in between. Germline V gene sequence: CDR1 KGHSH, CDR2 LQKENI. The CDR3 extends over 13 amino acids. The CDR3 reads CASHHREGTEAFF. CDR3 in DNA: TGTGCCAGCCACCACCGGGAGGGCACTGAAGCTTTCTTT.

In its sample, this clonotype was seen many times. This chain connects TRBV6-2 or TRBV6-3 to TRBJ2-1; 8 bases are shared with TRBD2. The length of the CDR3 is 14 residues. V trimming: 6 bases; J trimming: 8 bases; junction bases outside the gene matches: 9. Germline V gene lookup returns CDR1 MNHEY and CDR2 SVGEGT. The CDR3 region is CASRGPGLGDEQFF. CDR3 coding DNA: TGTGCCAGCAGGGGGCCGGGACTAGGAGATGAGCAGTTCTTC.

This clonotype has just a few counts. The gene calls are TRBV5-5 and TRBJ2-7; 8 nucleotides agree with TRBD1. The V and J ends lost 0 bases and 1 base, in that order; junction bases with no gene match: 3. CDR3 size: 15 residues. CDR1 and CDR2 from the germline V gene are SGHKS and YYEKEE (reference sequence). CDR3 in amino acids: CASSLETGDSYEQYF. The CDR3 nucleotides read TGTGCCAGCAGCTTGGAGACAGGGGATTCCTACGAGCAGTACTTC. Filled out from reference TRBV5-5 and TRBJ2-7, the complete variable domain reads DAGVTQSPTHLIKTRGQQVTLRCSPISGHKSVSWYQQVLGQGPQFIFQYYEKEERGRGNFPDRFSARQFPNYSSELNVNALLLGDSALYLCASSLETGDSYEQYFGPGTRLTVT.